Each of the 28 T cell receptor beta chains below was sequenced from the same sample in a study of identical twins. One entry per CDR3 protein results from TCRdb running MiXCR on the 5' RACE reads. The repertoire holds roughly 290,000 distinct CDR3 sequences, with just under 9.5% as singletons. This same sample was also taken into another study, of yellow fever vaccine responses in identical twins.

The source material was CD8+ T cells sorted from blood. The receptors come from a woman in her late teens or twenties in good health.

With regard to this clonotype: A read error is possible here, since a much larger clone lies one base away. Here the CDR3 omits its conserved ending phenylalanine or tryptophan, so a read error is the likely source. CDR3 sequence reads: CAISADPGHHQETQYL. The CDR3 region has the DNA TGTGCCATCAGTGCAGATCCGGGACACCATCAAGAGACCCAGTACTTA. The V call is TRBV10-3, the J call TRBJ2-5; D may be TRBD1 (6 bases). Germline values: CDR1 ENHRY, CDR2 SYGVKD. The CDR3 runs to 16 residues. V was shortened by 4 bases and J by 2 bases, with 17 bases between the two germline ends.

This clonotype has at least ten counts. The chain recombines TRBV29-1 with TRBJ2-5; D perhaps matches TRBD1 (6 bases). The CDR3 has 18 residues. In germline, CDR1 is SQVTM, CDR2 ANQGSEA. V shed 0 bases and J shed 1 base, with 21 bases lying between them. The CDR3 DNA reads TGCAGCGTTGAAGATCTGGGTCGACAGGATTGGACCCAAGAGACCCAGTACTTC. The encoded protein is CSVEDLGRQDWTQETQYF.

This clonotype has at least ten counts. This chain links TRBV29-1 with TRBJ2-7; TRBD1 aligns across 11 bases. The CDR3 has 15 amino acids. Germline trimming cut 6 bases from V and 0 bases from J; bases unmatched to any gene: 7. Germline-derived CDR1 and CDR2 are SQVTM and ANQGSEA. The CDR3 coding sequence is TGCAGCGTCAAAGGGACAGGGGGTAGCTCCTACGAGCAGTACTTC. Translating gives CSVKGTGGSSYEQYF.

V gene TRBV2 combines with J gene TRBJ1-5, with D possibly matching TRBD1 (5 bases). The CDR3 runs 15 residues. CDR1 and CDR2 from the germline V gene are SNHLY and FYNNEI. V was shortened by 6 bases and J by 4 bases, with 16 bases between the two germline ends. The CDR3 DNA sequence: TGTGCCAGCAGCCGAGAGGCAGGGTTTAATCAGCCCCAGCATTTT. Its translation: CASSREAGFNQPQHF.

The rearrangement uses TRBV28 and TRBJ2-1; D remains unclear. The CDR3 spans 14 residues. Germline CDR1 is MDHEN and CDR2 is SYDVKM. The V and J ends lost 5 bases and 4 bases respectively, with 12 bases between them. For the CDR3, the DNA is TGTGCCAGCAGTCCCAGCGCCCCTTACAATGAGCAGTTCTTC. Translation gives CASSPSAPYNEQFF.

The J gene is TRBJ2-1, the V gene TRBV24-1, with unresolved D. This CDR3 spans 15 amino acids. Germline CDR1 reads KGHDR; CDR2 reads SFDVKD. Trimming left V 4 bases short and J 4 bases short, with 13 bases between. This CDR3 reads CATSDPDETYNEQFF. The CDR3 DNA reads TGTGCCACCAGTGACCCGGACGAGACATACAATGAGCAGTTCTTC.

CDR3 sequence reads: CAWNPVAVYGYTF. In nucleotides, the CDR3 is TGTGCCTGGAACCCAGTAGCAGTCTATGGCTACACCTTC. The chain recombines TRBV30 with TRBJ1-2; D is uncertain. V gave up 4 bases and J gave up 4 bases, with 13 bases separating them. The length of the CDR3 is 13 residues. Germline values: CDR1 GTSNPN, CDR2 SVGIG (reference sequence).

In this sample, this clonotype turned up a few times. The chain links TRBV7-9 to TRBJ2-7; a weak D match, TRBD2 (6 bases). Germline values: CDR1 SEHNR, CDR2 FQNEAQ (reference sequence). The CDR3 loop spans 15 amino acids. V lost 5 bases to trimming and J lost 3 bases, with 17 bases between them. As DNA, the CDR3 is TGTGCCAGCAGCCCCCTAGGAGGGGCAGACTACGAGCAGTACTTC. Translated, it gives CASSPLGGADYEQYF.

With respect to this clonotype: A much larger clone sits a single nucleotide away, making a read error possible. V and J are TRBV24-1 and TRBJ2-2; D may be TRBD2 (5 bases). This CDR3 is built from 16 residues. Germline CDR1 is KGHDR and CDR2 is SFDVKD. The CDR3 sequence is CATSDLGFGKPGELSF. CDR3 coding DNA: TGTGCCACCAGTGATTTGGGCTTCGGGAAACCCGGGGAGCTGTCTTTT.

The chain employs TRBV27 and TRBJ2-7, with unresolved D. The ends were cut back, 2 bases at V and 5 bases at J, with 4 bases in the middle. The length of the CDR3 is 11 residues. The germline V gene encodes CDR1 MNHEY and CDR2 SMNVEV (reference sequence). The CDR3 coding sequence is TGTGCCAGCAGTTTAAACGACGAGCAGTACTTC. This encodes CASSLNDEQYF.

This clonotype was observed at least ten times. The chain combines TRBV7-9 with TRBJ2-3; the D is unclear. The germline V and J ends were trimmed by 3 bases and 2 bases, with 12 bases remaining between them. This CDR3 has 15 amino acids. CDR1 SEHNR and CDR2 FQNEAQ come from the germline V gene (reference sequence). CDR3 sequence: CASSFSLPTTDTQYF. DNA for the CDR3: TGTGCCAGCAGCTTTTCCCTCCCGACCACAGATACGCAGTATTTT.

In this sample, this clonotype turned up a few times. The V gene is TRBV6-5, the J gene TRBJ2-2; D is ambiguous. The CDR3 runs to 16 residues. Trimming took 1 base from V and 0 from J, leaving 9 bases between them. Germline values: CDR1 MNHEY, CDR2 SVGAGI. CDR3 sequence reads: CASSYWADPNTGELFF. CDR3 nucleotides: TGTGCCAGCAGTTACTGGGCAGACCCGAACACCGGGGAGCTGTTTTTT.

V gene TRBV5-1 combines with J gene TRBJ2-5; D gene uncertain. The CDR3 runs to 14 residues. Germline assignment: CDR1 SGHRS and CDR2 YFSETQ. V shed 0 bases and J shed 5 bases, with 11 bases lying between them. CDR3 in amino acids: CASSLVLPTETQYF. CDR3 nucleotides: TGCGCCAGCAGCTTGGTACTACCCACGGAGACCCAGTACTTC.

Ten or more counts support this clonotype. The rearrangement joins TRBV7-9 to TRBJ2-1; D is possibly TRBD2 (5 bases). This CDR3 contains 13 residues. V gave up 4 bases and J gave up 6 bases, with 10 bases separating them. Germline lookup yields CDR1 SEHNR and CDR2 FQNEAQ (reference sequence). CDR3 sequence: CASSYQTSNEQFF. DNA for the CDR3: TGTGCCAGCAGCTACCAAACTAGCAATGAGCAGTTCTTC.

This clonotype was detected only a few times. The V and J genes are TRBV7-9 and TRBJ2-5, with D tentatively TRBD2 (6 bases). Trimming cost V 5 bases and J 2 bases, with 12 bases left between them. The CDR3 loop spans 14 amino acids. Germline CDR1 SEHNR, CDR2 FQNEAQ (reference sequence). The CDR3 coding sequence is TGTGCCAGCAGCGTAGGGACTGCTCAAGAGACCCAGTACTTC. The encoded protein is CASSVGTAQETQYF.

The CDR3 coding sequence is TGTGCCAGCAGACAGGGTTGGGACAATCAGCCCCAGCATTTT. Translation gives CASRQGWDNQPQHF. V usage is TRBV6-2 or TRBV6-3 and J usage is TRBJ1-5; D perhaps matches TRBD1 (6 bases). V lost 6 bases and J lost 3, with 12 bases in between. The CDR3 has 14 residues. Germline V CDR1 and CDR2: MNHEY, SVGEGT.

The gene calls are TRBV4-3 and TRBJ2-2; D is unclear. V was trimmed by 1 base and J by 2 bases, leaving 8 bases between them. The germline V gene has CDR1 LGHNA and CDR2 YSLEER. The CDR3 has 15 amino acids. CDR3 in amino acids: CASSQGTFNTGELFF. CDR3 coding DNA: TGCGCCAGCAGCCAAGGGACCTTTAACACCGGGGAGCTGTTTTTT.

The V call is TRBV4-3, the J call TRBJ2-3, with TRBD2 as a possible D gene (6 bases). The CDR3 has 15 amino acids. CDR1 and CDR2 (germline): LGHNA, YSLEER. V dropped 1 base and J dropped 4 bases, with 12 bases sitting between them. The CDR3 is CASSQGTSWADTQYF. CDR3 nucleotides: TGCGCCAGCAGCCAAGGTACTAGCTGGGCAGATACGCAGTATTTT.

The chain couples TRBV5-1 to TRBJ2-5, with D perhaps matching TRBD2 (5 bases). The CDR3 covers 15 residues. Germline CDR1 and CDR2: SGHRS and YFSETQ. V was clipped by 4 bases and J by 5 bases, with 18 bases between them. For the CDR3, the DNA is TGCGCCAGCAGCCCACTGGGTGGTAGCGTGGAGACCCAGTACTTC. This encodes CASSPLGGSVETQYF.

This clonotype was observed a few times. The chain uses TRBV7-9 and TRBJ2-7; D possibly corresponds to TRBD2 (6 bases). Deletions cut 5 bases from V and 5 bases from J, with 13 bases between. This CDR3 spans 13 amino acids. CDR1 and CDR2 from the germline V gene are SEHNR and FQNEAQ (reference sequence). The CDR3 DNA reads TGTGCCAGCAGCGCCGGACTAAGGGACGAGCAGTACTTC. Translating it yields CASSAGLRDEQYF. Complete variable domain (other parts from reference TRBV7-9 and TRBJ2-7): DTGVSQNPRHKITKRGQNVTFRCDPISEHNRLYWYRQTLGQGPEFLTYFQNEAQLEKSRLLSDRFSAERPKGSFSTLEIQRTEQGDSAMYLCASSAGLRDEQYFGPGTRLTVT.

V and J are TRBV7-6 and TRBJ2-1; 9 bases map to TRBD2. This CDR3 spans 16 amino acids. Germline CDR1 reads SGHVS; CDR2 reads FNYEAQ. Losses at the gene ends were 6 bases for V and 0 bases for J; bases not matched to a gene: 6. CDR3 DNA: TGTGCCAGCAGGGGTCTAGCGGGGAGCTCCTACAATGAGCAGTTCTTC. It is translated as CASRGLAGSSYNEQFF.

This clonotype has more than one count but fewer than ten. The CDR3 reads CASSAEGGGISGANVLTF. As DNA, the CDR3 is TGTGCCAGCAGCGCCGAAGGGGGGGGAATCTCTGGGGCCAACGTCCTGACTTTC. The rearrangement links TRBV9 to TRBJ2-6; maybe TRBD2 (7 bases). The germline V gene has CDR1 SGDLS and CDR2 YYNGEE. Trimming pared 3 bases from V and 0 bases from J, leaving 16 bases between. The CDR3 is 18 residues long.

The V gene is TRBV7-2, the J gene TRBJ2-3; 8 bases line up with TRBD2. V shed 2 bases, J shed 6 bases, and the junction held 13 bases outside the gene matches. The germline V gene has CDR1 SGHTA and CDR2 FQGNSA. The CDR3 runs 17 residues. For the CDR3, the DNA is TGTGCCAGCAGCTTATCCCTAGCGGGTCTCTTCGTGGATACGCAGTATTTT. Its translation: CASSLSLAGLFVDTQYF.

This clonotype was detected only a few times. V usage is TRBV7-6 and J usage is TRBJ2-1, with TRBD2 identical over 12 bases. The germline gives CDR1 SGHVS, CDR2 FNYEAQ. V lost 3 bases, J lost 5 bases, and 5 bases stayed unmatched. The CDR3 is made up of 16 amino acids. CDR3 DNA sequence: TGTGCCAGCAGCTTGTGGACTAGCGGGGCTGACAATGAGCAGTTCTTC. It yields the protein CASSLWTSGADNEQFF.

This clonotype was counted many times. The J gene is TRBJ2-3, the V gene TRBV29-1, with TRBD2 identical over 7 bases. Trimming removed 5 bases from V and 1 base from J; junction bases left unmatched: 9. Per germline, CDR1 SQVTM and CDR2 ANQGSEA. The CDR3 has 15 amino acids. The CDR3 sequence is CSVSLAGVGTDTQYF. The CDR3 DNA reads TGCAGCGTTAGTCTGGCGGGAGTTGGCACAGATACGCAGTATTTT.

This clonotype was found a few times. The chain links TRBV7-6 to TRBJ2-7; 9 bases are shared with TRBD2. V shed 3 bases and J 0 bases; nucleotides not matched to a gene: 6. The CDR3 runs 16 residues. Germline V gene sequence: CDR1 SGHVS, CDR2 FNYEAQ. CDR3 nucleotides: TGTGCCAGCAGCTTGGGCGGGGGGGGTAGCTCCTACGAGCAGTACTTC. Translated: CASSLGGGGSSYEQYF.

Here the CDR3 reads CASNAGDEQFF. The CDR3 DNA follows: TGTGCCAGCAACGCCGGGGATGAGCAGTTCTTC. This chain uses TRBV27 with TRBJ2-1; the D gene is possibly TRBD2 (5 bases). V was pared by 7 bases and J by 8 bases, with 9 bases between. The CDR3 spans 11 residues. CDR1 and CDR2 from the germline V gene are MNHEY and SMNVEV (reference sequence).

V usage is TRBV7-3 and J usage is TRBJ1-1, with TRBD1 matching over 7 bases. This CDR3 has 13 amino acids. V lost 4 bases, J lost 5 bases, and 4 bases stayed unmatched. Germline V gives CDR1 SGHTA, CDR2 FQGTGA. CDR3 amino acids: CASSSTGWTEAFF. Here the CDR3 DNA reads TGTGCCAGCAGCTCGACAGGGTGGACTGAAGCTTTCTTT.